The 18 T cell receptor beta chains below were found in one sample sequenced in a study of T cell responses to AZD1222 COVID-19 vaccine. Sequencing was performed with immunoSEQ multiplex PCR; in TCRdb, only in-frame clones are kept and a portion is missing. Of around 130,000 clones in the sample, approximately 94% were seen once. Here the sequenced sample was peripheral blood, taken on day 0 of AZD1222 vaccination. The source is an adult in good health.

The chain employs TRBV27 and TRBJ1-5; D possibly corresponds to TRBD1 (5 bases). Trimming removed 5 bases from V and 2 bases from J, with 19 bases in between. Germline V lookup: CDR1 MNHEY, CDR2 SMNVEV (reference sequence). This CDR3 has 17 amino acids. CDR3 nucleotides: TGTGCCAGCAGTCAGGACTCGACAGATGGTGGCAATCAGCCCCAGCATTTT. It yields the protein CASSQDSTDGGNQPQHF.

The rearrangement uses TRBV9 and TRBJ1-2, with D possibly TRBD1 on 6 matching bases. CDR1 and CDR2 from the germline V gene are SGDLS and YYNGEE. Trimming pared 3 bases from V and 4 bases from J, leaving 16 bases between. This CDR3 is built from 15 residues. CDR3 amino acids: CASSASTGTLYGYTF. The CDR3 DNA reads TGTGCCAGCAGCGCATCGACAGGCACCCTCTATGGCTACACCTTC.

The chain joins TRBV3-1 (or the pseudogene TRBV3-2) to TRBJ2-3; D remains unclear. This CDR3 has 13 amino acids. CDR1 and CDR2 (germline): LGHDT, YNNKEL (reference sequence). With 1 base removed from V and 10 bases from J, the gap between germline ends came to 12 bases. The CDR3 loop is CASSQGTARAQYF. CDR3 coding DNA: TGTGCCAGCAGCCAAGGGACGGCCCGAGCGCAGTATTTT.

V usage is TRBV5-4 and J usage is TRBJ2-5; TRBD1 matches at 9 bases. This CDR3 has 16 residues. The trim removed 4 bases at V and 5 bases at J, leaving 12 bases unmatched. Per germline, CDR1 SGHNT and CDR2 YYREEE (reference sequence). DNA of the CDR3: TGTGCCAGCAGCGGCAAACAGGGGGCGATGGGGGAGACCCAGTACTTC. This translates into CASSGKQGAMGETQYF. The whole variable domain, remainder taken from reference TRBV5-4 and TRBJ2-5, is ETGVTQSPTHLIKTRGQQVTLRCSSQSGHNTVSWYQQALGQGPQFIFQYYREEENGRGNFPPRFSGLQFPNYSSELNVNALELDDSALYLCASSGKQGAMGETQYFGPGTRLLVL.

The V gene is TRBV7-2, the J gene TRBJ1-1, with D possibly TRBD1 on 5 matching bases. With 1 base removed from V and 4 bases from J, the gap between germline ends came to 13 bases. CDR1 and CDR2 (germline): SGHTA, FQGNSA. The CDR3 spans 15 residues. CDR3 DNA sequence: TGTGCCAGCAGCTTAGTCCCGGGGACGAGCACTGAAGCTTTCTTT. Translating it yields CASSLVPGTSTEAFF. The entire variable domain, with the rest obtained from reference TRBV7-2 and TRBJ1-1, is as follows: GAGVSQSPSNKVTEKGKDVELRCDPISGHTALYWYRQSLGQGLEFLIYFQGNSAPDKSGLPSDRFSAERTGGSVSTLTIQRTQQEDSAVYLCASSLVPGTSTEAFFGQGTRLTVV.

The J gene is TRBJ1-3, the V gene TRBV7-2; D ambiguous. Trimming left V 0 bases short and J 0 bases short, with 9 bases between. This CDR3 region has 16 residues. Germline loops: CDR1 SGHTA, CDR2 FQGNSA. The CDR3 sequence: CASSLAVGFSGNTIYF. The CDR3 DNA follows: TGTGCCAGCAGCTTAGCGGTGGGTTTCTCTGGAAACACCATATATTTT.

The chain is built from TRBV7-2 and TRBJ2-1; 8 bases line up with TRBD2. The CDR3 covers 16 residues. The V and J ends lost 3 bases and 0 bases, in that order; junction bases with no gene match: 4. Germline V gene sequence: CDR1 SGHTA, CDR2 FQGNSA. Here the CDR3 reads CASSFNGGASYNEQFF. As DNA, the CDR3 is TGTGCCAGCAGCTTTAACGGGGGGGCCTCCTACAATGAGCAGTTCTTC.

The CDR3: CASSLSGTEYEKLFF. CDR3 nucleotides: TGTGCCAGCAGCTTGTCCGGGACAGAGTATGAAAAACTGTTTTTT. The rearrangement links TRBV7-8 to TRBJ1-4; TRBD1 matches at 7 bases. There are 15 residues in the CDR3. Losses at the gene ends were 3 bases for V and 6 bases for J; bases not matched to a gene: 7. The germline CDR1 and CDR2 sequences are SGHVS and FQNEAQ.

V is TRBV28 and J is TRBJ1-5; D gene unclear. CDR3 length: 15 amino acids. CDR1 and CDR2 from the germline V gene are MDHEN and SYDVKM. Trimming removed 1 base at V and 4 bases at J, with 11 bases between. The CDR3 bases are TGTGCCAGCAGTTTATTGGCCGAAGTGAATCAGCCCCAGCATTTT. Translated: CASSLLAEVNQPQHF.

J is TRBJ2-1 and V is TRBV4-2, with 7 bases identical to TRBD1. The CDR3 runs to 16 residues. Germline V gives CDR1 LGHNA, CDR2 YNFKEQ. With V trimmed by 2 bases and J by 5 bases, 9 bases remained unmatched. CDR3 protein: CASSQPLGQENNEQFF. In DNA, the CDR3 is TGTGCCAGCAGCCAACCCCTAGGACAGGAGAACAATGAGCAGTTCTTC.

V is TRBV6-5 and J is TRBJ2-3, with TRBD1 matching over 7 bases. V shed 6 bases and J 0 bases; nucleotides not matched to a gene: 3. The CDR3 totals 14 residues. Germline CDR1 reads MNHEY; CDR2 reads SVGAGI. The CDR3 nucleotides read TGTGCCAGCAGGACAGGGTCTAGCACAGATACGCAGTATTTT. This translates into CASRTGSSTDTQYF.

The chain uses TRBV2 and TRBJ2-5, with 9 nucleotides matching TRBD1. In germline, CDR1 is SNHLY, CDR2 FYNNEI. Trimming removed 5 bases from V and 4 bases from J; junction bases left unmatched: 2. CDR3 length equals 13 residues. The DNA for the CDR3 is TGTGCCAGCAGTTACAGGGGGCTAGAGACCCAGTACTTC. Translation: CASSYRGLETQYF.

The rearrangement uses TRBV28 and TRBJ2-1, with 8 bases lining up with TRBD1. This CDR3 has 13 amino acids. CDR1 is MDHEN, CDR2 SYDVKM, per germline. V was pared by 4 bases and J by 8 bases, with 4 bases of the junction left unmatched. CDR3 coding DNA: TGTGCCAGCAGTTCTACAGGGGGTTATGAGCAGTTCTTC. Translated: CASSSTGGYEQFF.

The chain carries TRBV30 and TRBJ2-2; D gene uncertain. The CDR3 contains 14 residues. Trimming left V 3 bases short and J 6 bases short, with 14 bases between. Germline V gene sequence: CDR1 GTSNPN, CDR2 SVGIG (reference sequence). This CDR3 reads CAWRMIGVPGELFF. The CDR3 DNA follows: TGTGCCTGGAGGATGATTGGGGTTCCCGGGGAGCTGTTTTTT.

The gene calls are TRBV5-8 and TRBJ1-4; D unclear. V lost 5 bases to trimming and J lost 7 bases, with 9 bases between them. Per germline, CDR1 SGHTS and CDR2 YDEGEE. This CDR3 contains 12 residues. In DNA, the CDR3 is TGTGCCAGCAGACGGTTGGCTGAAAAACTGTTTTTT. As protein: CASRRLAEKLFF.

CDR3 region: CATSDSSRVSGYTF. CDR3 in DNA: TGTGCCACCAGTGATTCGTCAAGGGTAAGCGGCTACACCTTC. The rearrangement joins TRBV24-1 to TRBJ1-2; D uncertain. CDR1 is KGHDR and CDR2 is SFDVKD in the germline V gene. This CDR3 has 14 residues. V lost 2 bases to trimming and J lost 8 bases, with 14 bases between them.

The genes are TRBV6-5 and TRBJ1-4; no clear D gene. The CDR3 spans 16 residues. The ends were cut back, 2 bases at V and 8 bases at J, with 18 bases in the middle. The germline gives CDR1 MNHEY, CDR2 SVGAGI. The CDR3 region is CASSYDHLAASEKLFF. The CDR3 DNA reads as TGTGCCAGCAGTTACGACCACCTAGCTGCTTCCGAAAAACTGTTTTTT.

V gene TRBV2 combines with J gene TRBJ2-5; D may be TRBD1 (5 bases). Trimming stripped 6 bases from V and 3 bases from J, with 14 bases between. Germline CDR1 is SNHLY and CDR2 is FYNNEI. CDR3 length: 14 amino acids. This CDR3 reads CASSTPDKEETQYF. The DNA for the CDR3 is TGTGCCAGCAGCACCCCGGACAAGGAAGAGACCCAGTACTTC.